This section outlines one T cell receptor beta chain sequence together with its context. Its target antigen remains unknown. Base qualities are not at hand, and no much larger clone is one base apart. The data were taken from a study of cytomegalovirus exposure and HLA in healthy donors listed by TCRdb under 2017. Concerning the study at large: In an earlier analysis of 550 to 750 of the donors, 276 Gb of sequence data and just under 120 million unique TCR beta sequences from some 170 million T cells were reported. An early release that covered around 590 HLA-typed donors contained approximately 300 gigabases of sequencing data and around 85 million unique TCR sequences. The genetic ancestry cluster associated with self-reported Caucasian donors included roughly 84% of the 398 genotyped donors. The study aimed to test whether cataloging public T cell receptors could reveal signatures of past pathogen exposure. Using immunosequencing, the study profiled T cell repertoires from 550 to 750 subjects and related those repertoires to cytomegalovirus serostatus. In addition to the first cohort of around 670 subjects, a separate validation cohort of some 120 different subjects was used. The study combined high-throughput TCR immunosequencing, statistical association of individual TCRs with disease status, and machine learning to predict cytomegalovirus infection status. A later analysis re-examined previously published TCR beta repertoires from 600 to 700 donors and added high-resolution HLA genotyping to investigate patterns of TCR occurrence. Rather than drawing on any new phenotypic data, the later analysis identified candidate immune exposures from TCR beta sequences and the way those sequences occurred across donors. In an earlier analysis of 550 to 700 of the donors, high-throughput TCR beta sequencing was used to judge whether each TCR beta V gene segment behaved as functional or pseudogenic. Donor age, sex, ethnicity and CMV serostatus were compiled alongside the repertoire data. A later genetic analysis used genome-wide SNP genotypes for about 55% of the 666 donors, treating that subset as a discovery cohort. Every discovery cohort repertoire had been produced on one sequencing platform. Class I and class II HLA loci were covered by the typing at four-digit resolution. The number of typed donors differed by locus: about 629-640 for A, B, C, DRB1 and DQB1; about 520 for DQA1; over 600 for DPA1; and around 470 for DPB1. Several DR-DQ haplotypes were treated as single units for association and clustering because of strong linkage in the cohort. Among a few hundred genotyped donors of the cohort, an average of approximately 240,000 unique TCR beta nucleotide sequences were sequenced per donor, roughly 18% of them non-productive.

The cohort comprised some 680 healthy bone marrow donors. All cohort members were sampled while nominally healthy, although unrecorded immune exposures were likely present. The donor was CMV seropositive and belonged to the group of about 290 seropositive cohort members. A peripheral blood sample was provided by each donor, and peripheral blood mononuclear cells were used for TCR beta sequencing. The Qiagen DNeasy Blood Extraction Kit was used to extract genomic DNA from the blood cell samples. The method was the immunoSEQ multiplex PCR assay. For the multiplex PCR, a mixture combining 60 forward primers for TCR Vbeta segments and 13 reverse primers for TCR Jbeta segments was used. The CDR3 region of rearranged TCR beta genes was amplified from genomic DNA by a multiplex PCR assay. On the Illumina HiSeq System, the amplified TCR beta libraries were sequenced as 87-base-pair reads. On the authors' methods: In a later analysis, tens of millions of unique TCR beta chains were counted across the approximately 620 repertoires, and around 11 million of these chains were shared by at least two donors. To remove PCR and sequencing errors, raw reads were error-corrected and collapsed into unique sequences using a nearest-neighbor algorithm that merged closely related sequences. Alignment of CDR3 sequences to IMGT reference sequences was used to assign V, D and J gene segments. Each retained sequence needed at least a six-nucleotide match to both a V gene segment and a J gene segment. A rearrangement counted as productive if the CDR3 had no stop codons and remained in frame with V and J, and every other rearrangement counted as non-productive. Following IMGT convention, CDR3 was defined as the stretch from the second conserved V-encoded cysteine up to the conserved J-encoded phenylalanine. In an earlier analysis of some 550 of the donors, sequences lacking an unambiguous match to a single V gene segment were excluded. An earlier analysis of a few hundred of the donors called V segments functional above 56.7% productive rearrangements and segregating when the between-donor standard deviation exceeded 5%. A statistical classification framework was built for diagnosing cytomegalovirus status from the catalog of TCR beta chain sequences. V and J gene assignment, in a later analysis, came from comparing TCR nucleotide sequences with IMGT/GENE-DB human TR gene sequences. The TCRdist pipeline was used in a later analysis to assign CDR3 sequences and most-parsimonious VDJ recombination scenarios. In a later analysis, each TCR beta chain was defined by its CDR3 amino acid sequence together with its V-gene family, and reads lacking a unique V-gene family were excluded. To address suspected cross-contamination and a sequencing artifact, a later analysis removed 592 highly shared, low-generation-probability nucleotide sequences. A later analysis calculated a clonal expansion index for each public chain from normalized within-repertoire ranks of inferred template counts. In a later analysis, generation probabilities were computed with a VDJ recombination model fitted to out-of-frame rearrangements, and the resulting probabilities were checked against IGoR. In a later analysis, TCR-TCR, TCR-HLA and TCR-CMV co-occurrence was scored with hypergeometric tests, and a repertoire-size bias correction was applied to TCR pairs. In a later analysis, false discovery rates were estimated by permuting HLA or CMV assignments 20 times. In a later analysis, co-occurring TCRs were grouped with DBSCAN, and TCRdist sequence similarity was added when clustering was performed within HLA-allele-positive subsets. Repertoires with fewer than 30,000 or more than 120,000 public chains were left out of co-occurrence clustering, as were about 5 repertoires with anomalous nucleotide sharing. Imported from immuneACCESS, the table was reduced by TCRdb to in-frame sequences with V and J called. These copies leave out some clones; in studies compared against another copy, an unresolved V gene accounts for under half, and the cause of the remainder is not known. For V, J and clone size, that table is used; D and trimming come from the DNA. This sample comprises fewer than 200,000 clones, around 68% of them detected only once. 2.8% of the sample is held by the ten biggest clonotypes.

Study-wide findings and limitations: Because some donors lacked HLA typing at each locus, the association tests relied only on the typed subset. In a later genetic analysis, a missense DCLRE1C variant was associated with V-gene and J-gene trimming of TCR beta chains, and the association was replicated in an independent cohort. For the cohort, immune exposure information was limited to CMV serostatus. Three of the identified cytomegalovirus-associated TCR beta chains were confirmed in vitro to be specific for cytomegalovirus antigens. Sequencing depth was assumed to be roughly uniform across donors in the presence/absence analyses, though that assumption may not hold. In an earlier analysis of about 600 of the donors, most TCR beta V segments appeared in productive rearrangements about 87% or about 30% of the time, broadly matching IMGT annotations. In the study, around 150 TCR beta chains were listed as associated with cytomegalovirus. Strong co-occurrence of HLA alleles, especially DR and DQ, made assigning TCR associations to individual alleles difficult. According to a later genetic analysis, donors in an Asian-associated ancestry cluster had fewer N-insertions in productive TCRs than the approximately 670-donor mean. According to a later analysis, most CMV-associated TCR beta chains appeared to be HLA-restricted, and the HLA associations seemed to be driven largely by CMV exposure. According to a later analysis, parvovirus B19, influenza, CMV and Epstein-Barr virus appeared linked to several top co-occurrence clusters. Linkage disequilibrium might explain the correlated functional status among segregating V segments, but an unknown experimental factor could not be excluded. The earlier analysis of 587 of the donors excluded seventeen rarely observed V segments, including chromosome 9 orphons, because counts were too low. In a later analysis, HLA-associated TCR beta chains were found to be more clonally expanded and to have lower generation probabilities than equally common non-associated chains. Specific HLA alleles were associated with over 15,000 TCR beta sequences at a false discovery rate of 0.05 in a later analysis. In both the original and validation cohorts, the classifier was reported to diagnose cytomegalovirus status with high specificity and sensitivity. In a later analysis, the rate of TCR association differed among HLA loci, with DRB1 alleles having the most associated TCRs and HLA-C alleles having the fewest. A further reported finding was that TCR beta sequences accurately predicted the HLA-A and HLA-B alleles for most subjects in the first cohort. While some public TCRs were present in many individuals, most TCR sequences turned up only very rarely across donors. Only TCR beta chains were sequenced in this cohort, and the absence of alpha or paired-chain data limited detectable features. The sequencing pipeline was judged likely to have produced a cluster of highly shared sequence variants as a technical artifact. It was suggested by the authors that the approach could potentially be generalized to other disease states and immunological phenotypes.

The source material was PBMCs. The TCR originated in a woman aged 40 to 50 in good health and CMV-seropositive.

The CDR3 has the sequence CASSPRPPGGLNTGELFF. The DNA sequence reads TGTGCCAGCAGCCCACGACCGCCCGGGGGGCTAAACACCGGGGAGCTGTTTTTT. Recombination joined TRBV9 with TRBJ2-2, with a weak D call of TRBD2 (7 bases match). Between the V and J ends, shortened by 4 bases and 2 bases respectively, the junction contains 21 bases. Looking up the germline V gene yields CDR1 SGDLS and CDR2 YYNGEE. The CDR3 measures 18 amino acids from cysteine to phenylalanine. This entry keeps only the CDR3 DNA: 54 bases, framed from base 1.